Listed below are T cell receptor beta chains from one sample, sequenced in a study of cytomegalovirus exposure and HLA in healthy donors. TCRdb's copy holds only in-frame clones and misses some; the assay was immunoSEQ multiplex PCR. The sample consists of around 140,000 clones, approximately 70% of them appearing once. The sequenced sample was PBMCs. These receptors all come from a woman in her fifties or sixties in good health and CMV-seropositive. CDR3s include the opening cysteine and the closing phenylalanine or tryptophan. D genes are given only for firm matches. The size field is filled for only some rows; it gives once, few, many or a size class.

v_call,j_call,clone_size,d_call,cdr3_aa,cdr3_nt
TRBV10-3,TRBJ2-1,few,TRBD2,CAISESPSGSQEQFF,TGTGCCATCAGTGAGTCCCCTAGCGGGAGCCAGGAGCAGTTCTTC
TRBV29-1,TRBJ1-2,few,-,CSVSGSVYGYTF,TGCAGCGTTTCCGGGTCGGTCTATGGCTACACCTTC
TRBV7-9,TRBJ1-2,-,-,CASSLVGGRIDGYTF,TGTGCCAGCAGCTTAGTCGGGGGGCGTATTGACGGCTACACCTTC
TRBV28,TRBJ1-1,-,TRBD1,CASSSGTGDMNTEAFF,TGTGCCAGCAGTTCCGGGACAGGGGACATGAACACTGAAGCTTTCTTT
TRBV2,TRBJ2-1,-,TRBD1,CASRPGQGMHEQFF,TGTGCCAGCAGGCCGGGACAGGGTATGCATGAGCAGTTCTTC
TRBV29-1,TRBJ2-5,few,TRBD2,CSASHMASGQETQYF,TGCAGCGCCTCCCATATGGCTAGCGGACAAGAGACCCAGTACTTC
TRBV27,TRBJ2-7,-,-,CASSSTKGYIYEQYF,TGTGCCAGCAGTTCCACTAAAGGATACATATACGAGCAGTACTTC
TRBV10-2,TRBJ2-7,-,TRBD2,CASLSGRGYEQYF,TGCGCCAGCCTTAGCGGGAGAGGCTACGAGCAGTACTTC
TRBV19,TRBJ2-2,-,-,CASSIGQGSSGELFF,TGTGCCAGTAGTATCGGGCAGGGGAGTAGCGGGGAGCTGTTTTTT
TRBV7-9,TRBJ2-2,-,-,CASSPRNTGELFF,TGTGCCAGCAGCCCGAGGAACACCGGGGAGCTGTTTTTT
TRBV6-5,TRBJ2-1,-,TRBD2,CASRSSGRAHEQFF,TGTGCCAGCAGGTCTAGCGGGAGGGCCCATGAGCAGTTCTTC
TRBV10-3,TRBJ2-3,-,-,CATGTSTDTQYF,TGTGCCACCGGGACTTCCACAGATACGCAGTATTTT
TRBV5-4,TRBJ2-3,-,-,CASSSAQGSSTDTQYF,TGTGCCAGCAGCAGCGCCCAGGGGTCTAGCACAGATACGCAGTATTTT
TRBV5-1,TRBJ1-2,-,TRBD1,CASSVTGGANYGYTF,TGCGCCAGCAGCGTAACAGGGGGCGCTAACTATGGCTACACCTTC
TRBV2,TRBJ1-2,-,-,CASSEARGVYYGYTF,TGTGCCAGCAGTGAAGCACGGGGGGTTTACTATGGCTACACCTTC
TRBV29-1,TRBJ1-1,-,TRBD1,CSVHRGSEAFF,TGCAGCGTTCACAGGGGCTCCGAAGCTTTCTTT
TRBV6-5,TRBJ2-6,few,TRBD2,CASRELAAGANVLTF,TGTGCCAGCAGGGAGCTAGCGGCTGGGGCCAACGTCCTGACTTTC
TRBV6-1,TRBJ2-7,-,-,CASSLQTVSNYEQYF,TGTGCCAGCAGCCTCCAGACAGTGAGTAACTACGAGCAGTACTTC
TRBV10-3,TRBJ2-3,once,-,CAISDTARGAVTDTQYF,TGTGCCATCAGTGACACCGCCCGGGGGGCAGTCACAGATACGCAGTATTTT
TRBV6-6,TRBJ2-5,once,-,CASSYQGGIQETQYF,TGTGCCAGCAGTTACCAGGGCGGGATCCAAGAGACCCAGTACTTC
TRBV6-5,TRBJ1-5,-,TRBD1,CASSYGTGNQPQHF,TGTGCCAGCAGTTACGGGACAGGGAATCAGCCCCAGCATTTT
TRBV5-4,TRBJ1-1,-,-,CASSRYSRLPGTEAFF,TGTGCCAGCAGCCGTTACAGTCGCCTCCCAGGGACTGAAGCTTTCTTT
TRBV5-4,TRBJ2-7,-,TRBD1,CASSATGMDYEQYF,TGTGCCAGCAGCGCGACAGGGATGGACTACGAGCAGTACTTC
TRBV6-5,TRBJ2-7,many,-,CASSWGFSYEQYF,TGTGCCAGCAGTTGGGGCTTCTCCTACGAGCAGTACTTC
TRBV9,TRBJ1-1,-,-,CASSVYPTGNTEAFF,TGTGCCAGCAGCGTATACCCAACAGGTAACACTGAAGCTTTCTTT
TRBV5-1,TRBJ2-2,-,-,CASSLPPPNTGELFF,TGCGCCAGCAGCTTGCCCCCTCCGAACACCGGGGAGCTGTTTTTT
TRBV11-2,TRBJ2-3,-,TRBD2,CASQIRYTGGGADTQYF,TGTGCCAGCCAAATACGATATACGGGAGGGGGTGCAGATACGCAGTATTTT
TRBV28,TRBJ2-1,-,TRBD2,CASSDLEGARLAGGGDEQFF,TGTGCCAGCAGTGACCTCGAGGGCGCGCGGCTAGCGGGAGGCGGCGATGAGCAGTTCTTC
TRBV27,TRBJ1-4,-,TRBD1,CASSLGQGSLFF,TGTGCCAGCAGTCTGGGACAGGGAAGTCTGTTTTTT
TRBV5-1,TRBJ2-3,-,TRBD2,CASSLAGGTDTQYF,TGCGCCAGCAGCTTAGCGGGGGGGACAGATACGCAGTATTTT
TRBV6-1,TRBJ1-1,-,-,CASSDGGLNTEAFF,TGTGCCAGCAGTGACGGGGGGTTGAACACTGAAGCTTTCTTT
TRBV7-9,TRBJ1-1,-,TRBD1,CASSGTGGNTEAFF,TGTGCCAGCAGCGGGACAGGGGGGAACACTGAAGCTTTCTTT
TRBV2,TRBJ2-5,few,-,CASERYPGTQYF,TGTGCCAGCGAGAGATACCCCGGGACCCAGTACTTC
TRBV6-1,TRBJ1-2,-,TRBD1,CASSWGQGANYGYTF,TGTGCCAGCAGTTGGGGACAGGGGGCTAACTATGGCTACACCTTC
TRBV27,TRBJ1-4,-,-,CASARVPAGTNEKLFF,TGTGCCAGCGCGAGGGTCCCGGCAGGAACTAATGAAAAACTGTTTTTT
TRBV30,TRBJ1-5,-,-,CAWSQGQSNQPQHF,TGTGCCTGGAGTCAAGGACAGTCCAATCAGCCCCAGCATTTT
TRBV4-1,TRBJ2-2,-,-,CASSQEPRPNTGELFF,TGCGCCAGCAGCCAAGAACCTAGACCGAACACCGGGGAGCTGTTTTTT
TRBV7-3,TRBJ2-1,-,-,CASSLRGGGSFYNEQFF,TGTGCCAGCAGCTTAAGAGGCGGGGGCTCTTTCTACAATGAGCAGTTCTTC
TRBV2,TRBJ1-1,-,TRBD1,CASRGDRNTEAFF,TGTGCCAGCAGGGGGGACAGAAACACTGAAGCTTTCTTT
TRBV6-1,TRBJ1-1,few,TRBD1,CATRTGKDTEAFF,TGTGCCACCCGGACAGGGAAAGACACTGAAGCTTTCTTT
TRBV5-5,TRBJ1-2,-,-,CASSLGQQYGYTF,TGTGCCAGCAGCTTGGGACAGCAATATGGCTACACCTTC
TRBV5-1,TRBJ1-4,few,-,CASSLATGNEKLFF,TGCGCCAGCAGCTTGGCCACGGGTAATGAAAAACTGTTTTTT
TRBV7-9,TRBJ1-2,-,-,CASSKGRDYGYTF,TGTGCCAGCAGCAAAGGCCGGGACTATGGCTACACCTTC
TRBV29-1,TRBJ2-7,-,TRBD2,CSVLKLAGTYEQYF,TGCAGCGTCTTAAAACTAGCGGGGACCTACGAGCAGTACTTC
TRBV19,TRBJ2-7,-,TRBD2,CASSTPGTSGTYEQYF,TGTGCCAGTAGCACTCCCGGGACTAGCGGGACCTACGAGCAGTACTTC
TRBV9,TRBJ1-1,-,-,CASSVGAGVGNTEAFF,TGTGCCAGCAGCGTAGGAGCCGGGGTGGGGAACACTGAAGCTTTCTTT
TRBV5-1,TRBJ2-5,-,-,CASTTERGETQYF,TGCGCCAGCACAACCGAAAGGGGAGAGACCCAGTACTTC
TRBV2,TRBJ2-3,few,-,CASTTGVFADTQYF,TGTGCCAGCACAACCGGAGTCTTTGCAGATACGCAGTATTTT
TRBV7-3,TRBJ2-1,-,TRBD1,CASSQTPGTGGAGQFF,TGTGCCAGCAGCCAGACCCCCGGGACAGGGGGCGCAGGGCAGTTCTTC
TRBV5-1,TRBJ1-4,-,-,CASSLVSPEVEKLFF,TGCGCCAGCAGCTTGGTGTCCCCGGAGGTGGAAAAACTGTTTTTT
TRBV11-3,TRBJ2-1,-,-,CASSFSILSEYNEQFF,TGTGCCAGCAGCTTTTCGATCCTTTCGGAGTACAATGAGCAGTTCTTC
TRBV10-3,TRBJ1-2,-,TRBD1,CAISAGGTGAGYTF,TGTGCCATCAGTGCCGGAGGGACAGGAGCCGGCTACACCTTC
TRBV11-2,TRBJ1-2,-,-,CASSLGRVRYGYTF,TGTGCCAGCAGCTTAGGCAGGGTCCGCTATGGCTACACCTTC
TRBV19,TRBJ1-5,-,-,CASNSISNQPQHF,TGTGCCAGTAACAGTATTAGCAATCAGCCCCAGCATTTT
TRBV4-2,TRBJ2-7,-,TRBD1,CASSQDGTGQISYEQYF,TGTGCCAGCAGCCAAGATGGGACAGGGCAAATTTCCTACGAGCAGTACTTC